What follows are 24 T cell receptor beta chains derived from one specimen sequenced in a study of blood T cell repertoires in COVID-19. Clones were sequenced by immunoSEQ multiplex PCR, and TCRdb holds only the in-frame ones, with some missing. The sample lists 45,000 to 55,000 clones, less than 90% occurring once. Sequenced input: peripheral blood. The receptors here all came from a human donor in a cohort sampled during active COVID-19.

J is TRBJ1-1 and V is TRBV9; possible D gene TRBD1, 6 bases. This CDR3 region has 14 residues. Trimming shortened V by 2 bases and J by 2 bases, and 10 bases separated the two germline ends. In germline, CDR1 is SGDLS, CDR2 YYNGEE. CDR3 sequence: CASSVRGSNTEAFF. The CDR3 DNA reads as TGTGCCAGCAGCGTCAGGGGCTCCAACACTGAAGCTTTCTTT. The whole variable domain, filled in from reference TRBV9 and TRBJ1-1, reads DSGVTQTPKHLITATGQRVTLRCSPRSGDLSVYWYQQSLDQGLQFLIQYYNGEERAKGNILERFSAQQFPDLHSELNLSSLELGDSALYFCASSVRGSNTEAFFGQGTRLTVV.

The CDR3: CASSIGSYNSPLHF. DNA of the CDR3: TGTGCCAGTAGTATTGGCAGCTATAATTCACCCCTCCACTTT. The chain recombines TRBV19 with TRBJ1-6; no firm D call. Between the trimmed V and J ends, which lost 3 bases and 3 bases, there was a span of 6 bases. The CDR3 spans 14 residues. Germline V gives CDR1 LNHDA, CDR2 SQIVND (reference sequence).

The chain links TRBV5-6 to TRBJ1-2; unclear D gene. The CDR3 contains 13 residues. Germline-derived CDR1 and CDR2 are SGHDT and YYEEEE. Trimming took 1 base from V and 2 from J, leaving 6 bases between them. CDR3 in DNA: TGTGCCAGCAGCTTGTTAGAGAACTATGGCTACACCTTC. Translating gives CASSLLENYGYTF.

The rearrangement links TRBV7-9 to TRBJ2-5, with D possibly being TRBD1 (5 bases). V gave up 1 base and J gave up 4 bases, with 10 bases separating them. This CDR3 comprises 14 residues. Per germline, CDR1 SEHNR and CDR2 FQNEAQ (reference sequence). This CDR3 reads CASSLVGQGETQYF. The CDR3 DNA reads as TGTGCCAGCAGCTTAGTAGGGCAGGGAGAGACCCAGTACTTC.

The chain couples TRBV7-2 to TRBJ2-1; the D gene is possibly TRBD1 (6 bases). The CDR3 covers 12 residues. V gave up 4 bases and J gave up 14 bases, with 15 bases separating them. The germline gives CDR1 SGHTA, CDR2 FQGNSA. The CDR3 DNA is TGTGCCAGCAGCTCACGTCCGGGACACAAGTTCTTC. It yields the protein CASSSRPGHKFF.

The V call is TRBV7-6, the J call TRBJ2-5; weak D call: TRBD2 (6 bases). Per the germline V gene, CDR1 is SGHVS and CDR2 is FNYEAQ. This CDR3 region has 16 residues. V lost 1 base to trimming and J lost 1 base, with 13 bases between them. In DNA, the CDR3 is TGTGCCAGCAGCTTAGTGGGGCAGGGACTCCAAGAGACCCAGTACTTC. This codes for CASSLVGQGLQETQYF.

The chain is built from TRBV18 and TRBJ1-1, with D uncertain. CDR1 and CDR2 (germline): KGHSH, LQKENI. V was cut by 2 bases and J by 5 bases, with 9 bases left in between. CDR3 length equals 13 residues. CDR3 loop: CASSPGRRTEAFF. DNA for the CDR3: TGTGCCAGCTCACCAGGCCGGAGGACTGAAGCTTTCTTT.

This chain joins TRBV6-6 and TRBJ2-7; TRBD2 matches at 9 bases. The CDR3 is made up of 18 amino acids. Germline V gives CDR1 MNHNY, CDR2 SVGAGI (reference sequence). J was trimmed by 6 bases and V by 5 bases; bases with no gene match: 20. CDR3 protein: CASSQSGGSGGGVFEQYF. Here the CDR3 DNA reads TGTGCCAGCAGTCAAAGCGGGGGTAGCGGGGGAGGTGTTTTCGAGCAGTACTTC.

This clone was picked up a small number of times. The rearrangement uses TRBV14 and TRBJ1-1; TRBD1 is a possible D gene (5 bases). Trimming pared 3 bases from V and 0 bases from J, leaving 8 bases between. Germline V gene sequence: CDR1 SGHDN, CDR2 FVKESK. The CDR3 runs 14 residues. The CDR3 DNA is TGTGCCAGCAGCCACCCAGGGATGAACACTGAAGCTTTCTTT. It is translated as CASSHPGMNTEAFF.

The gene calls are TRBV7-3 and TRBJ2-3, with 16 bases lining up with TRBD2. Germline CDR1 is SGHTA and CDR2 is FQGTGA. V shed 5 bases and J 8 bases; nucleotides not matched to a gene: 16. CDR3 length equals 19 residues. The CDR3, as DNA: TGTGCCAGCAGCCTATATGATCCGGGACTAGCGGGGGGGAGAGGTACGCAGTATTTT. It encodes CASSLYDPGLAGGRGTQYF. Drawing the rest from reference TRBV7-3 and TRBJ2-3, the complete variable domain is GAGVSQTPSNKVTEKGKYVELRCDPISGHTALYWYRQSLGQGPEFLIYFQGTGAADDSGLPNDRFFAVRPEGSVSTLKIQRTERGDSAVYLCASSLYDPGLAGGRGTQYFGPGTRLTVL.

The chain is built from TRBV4-2 and TRBJ2-3; 12 nucleotides match TRBD2. CDR1 LGHNA and CDR2 YNFKEQ come from the germline V gene. This CDR3 is 19 amino acids long. After removal of 1 base from V and 0 bases from J, the junction contained 8 bases not matched to a gene. This CDR3 is CASSQGGTSGQTSTDTQYF. The CDR3 region has the DNA TGTGCCAGCAGCCAAGGGGGGACTAGCGGGCAAACTAGCACAGATACGCAGTATTTT.

This chain links TRBV4-3 with TRBJ2-7; perhaps TRBD2 as D (5 bases). Trimming took 0 bases from V and 5 from J, leaving 8 bases between them. The CDR3 covers 13 residues. Per germline, CDR1 LGHNA and CDR2 YSLEER. The CDR3, as DNA: TGCGCCAGCAGCCAAGACTTGAGGGACGAGCAGTACTTC. Its protein is CASSQDLRDEQYF.

This clone was seen a handful of times. This chain uses TRBV4-1 with TRBJ2-3; D might be TRBD1 (5 bases). The CDR3 is made up of 16 amino acids. V was clipped by 1 base and J by 2 bases, with 13 bases between them. Germline CDR1 MGHRA, CDR2 YSYEKL. CDR3 sequence: CASSQGVMGLTDTQYF. CDR3 coding DNA: TGCGCCAGCAGCCAAGGGGTTATGGGGCTCACAGATACGCAGTATTTT.

This chain connects TRBV9 to TRBJ1-5, with TRBD1 identical over 7 bases. Germline V lookup: CDR1 SGDLS, CDR2 YYNGEE. The CDR3 extends over 17 amino acids. Losses at the gene ends were 6 bases for V and 5 bases for J; bases not matched to a gene: 17. CDR3 residues: CASTPMPSGGRDQPQHF. The CDR3 DNA is TGTGCCAGCACCCCCATGCCTTCAGGGGGGCGCGATCAGCCCCAGCATTTT.

This clone was recorded at least ten times. J is TRBJ1-5 and V is TRBV3-1 (or the pseudogene TRBV3-2), with D uncertain. The CDR3 runs to 13 residues. Germline assignment: CDR1 LGHDT and CDR2 YNNKEL (reference sequence). V lost 0 bases to trimming and J lost 5 bases, with 5 bases between them. CDR3: CASSQDQDQPQHF. CDR3 nucleotide sequence: TGTGCCAGCAGCCAAGACCAGGATCAGCCCCAGCATTTT.

The gene calls are TRBV5-4 and TRBJ2-7, with D perhaps matching TRBD2 (7 bases). With 7 bases removed from V and 3 bases from J, the gap between germline ends came to 20 bases. The CDR3 loop spans 15 amino acids. Germline values: CDR1 SGHNT, CDR2 YYREEE (reference sequence). The CDR3 DNA is TGTGCCAGCCAGCGTGGGGGGGCAAGTAACTACGAGCAGTACTTC. It translates to CASQRGGASNYEQYF.

This rearrangement joins TRBV18 to TRBJ1-2; 7 bases align to TRBD1. Germline assignment: CDR1 KGHSH and CDR2 LQKENI. This CDR3 is built from 15 residues. V trimming: 3 bases; J trimming: 0 bases; junction bases outside the gene matches: 4. The CDR3 here is CASSPPGTANYGYTF. The CDR3 DNA reads as TGTGCCAGCTCACCCCCCGGGACAGCTAACTATGGCTACACCTTC.

The CDR3 DNA sequence: TGTGCCAGCAGTCGCCCATCTAGCCCCCTCCCCAAGGAGACCCAGTACTTC. Protein sequence: CASSRPSSPLPKETQYF. J is TRBJ2-5 and V is TRBV6-2 or TRBV6-3, with D maybe TRBD2 (5 bases). There are 17 residues in the CDR3. Per germline, CDR1 MNHEY and CDR2 SVGEGT. Trimming took 5 bases from V and 5 from J, leaving 24 bases between them.

This chain joins TRBV11-2 and TRBJ2-7; the match to TRBD1 covers 9 bases. This CDR3 has 16 residues. The ends lost 4 bases at V and 3 bases at J; junction bases unmatched: 10. Germline CDR1 reads SGHAT; CDR2 reads FQNNGV. DNA of the CDR3: TGTGCCAGCAGCTCTCGAACGGGACAGGGACTCTACGAGCAGTACTTC. This translates into CASSSRTGQGLYEQYF.

Only a few counts were recorded for this clone. The V and J genes are TRBV19 and TRBJ1-5; D possibly corresponds to TRBD1 (6 bases). V was clipped by 3 bases and J by 0 bases, with 6 bases between them. The CDR3 contains 14 residues. Germline V gene lookup returns CDR1 LNHDA and CDR2 SQIVND (reference sequence). The CDR3: CASSMGHSNQPQHF. CDR3 nucleotides: TGTGCCAGTAGTATGGGACATAGCAATCAGCCCCAGCATTTT.

The rearrangement links TRBV10-2 to TRBJ2-3, with D unresolved. Germline V gene data show CDR1 as WSHSY and CDR2 as SAAADI. Trimming stripped 2 bases from V and 4 bases from J, with 4 bases between. The CDR3 loop spans 12 amino acids. The CDR3 nucleotides are TGCGCCAGCAGTGAGGGGCCAGATACGCAGTATTTT. Translating it yields CASSEGPDTQYF.

The V call is TRBV19, the J call TRBJ2-3; 7 positions match TRBD1. V was pared by 8 bases and J by 1 base, with 6 bases of the junction left unmatched. Germline CDR1 and CDR2: LNHDA and SQIVND (reference sequence). The CDR3 has 14 residues. The CDR3 region has the DNA TGTGCCAGTTACACTGGACAGGGCACAGATACGCAGTATTTT. Protein: CASYTGQGTDTQYF.

This chain joins TRBV19 and TRBJ1-5; tentatively, D is TRBD1 (6 bases). CDR1 and CDR2 (germline): LNHDA, SQIVND (reference sequence). CDR3 size: 15 residues. V was clipped by 4 bases and J by 4 bases, with 14 bases between them. The CDR3 reads CASSTGIGQNQPQHF. The CDR3 bases are TGTGCCAGTAGTACGGGGATAGGACAGAATCAGCCCCAGCATTTT.

The chain is built from TRBV7-9 and TRBJ2-7, with TRBD2 matching 9 bases. This CDR3 contains 15 residues. Germline trimming cut 4 bases from V and 2 bases from J; bases unmatched to any gene: 6. Germline CDR1 and CDR2: SEHNR and FQNEAQ (reference sequence). The CDR3 coding sequence is TGTGCCAGCAGCTCGAGCGGGGGGACTACCTACGAGCAGTACTTC. This codes for CASSSSGGTTYEQYF.